The 12 T cell receptor beta chains presented below share a single source sample, sequenced in a study of CD8 T cells in ankylosing spondylitis. TCRdb redid the calling of the 5' RACE reads with MiXCR, one entry per CDR3 protein. This table has 220,000 or so distinct CDR3 sequences, over 9.5% appearing once. The sequenced sample was blood, either unsorted or a sorted T cell fraction (not recorded which). The receptors here all came from a male donor with ankylosing spondylitis or in good health (not recorded which).

Ten or more counts support this clonotype. Mismatch with germline at one junction end may stem from a read error. The chain joins TRBV5-1 to TRBJ1-5, with D perhaps matching TRBD1 (5 bases). This CDR3 spans 14 amino acids. Germline V lookup: CDR1 SGHRS, CDR2 YFSETQ. CDR3 loop: CASSSGGGNQPQHF. CDR3 bases: TGTGCCAGCAGCTCGGGGGGGGGCAATCAGCCCCAGCATTTT.

This clonotype was counted at least ten times. The chain has TRBV6-1 and TRBJ1-3; possibly TRBD1 for D (6 bases). CDR1 MNHNS and CDR2 SASEGT come from the germline V gene. The CDR3 runs to 14 residues. Trimming cost V 6 bases and J 1 base, with 10 bases left between them. The CDR3 here is CASRGAVSGNTIYF. CDR3 in DNA: TGTGCCAGCAGGGGGGCCGTTTCTGGAAACACCATATATTTT.

This clonotype was counted at least ten times. This chain links TRBV5-1 with TRBJ2-7, with D perhaps being TRBD1 or TRBD2 (5 bases each). The V gene's germline CDR1 is SGHRS and CDR2 YFSETQ. The ends were cut back, 2 bases at V and 4 bases at J, with 10 bases in the middle. The CDR3 is 13 amino acids. The CDR3 region is CASSLSGPYEQYF. The CDR3 DNA reads TGCGCCAGCAGCTTATCGGGACCTTACGAGCAGTACTTC.

This chain links TRBV7-2 with TRBJ2-7, with no clear D. The length of the CDR3 is 13 residues. Per the germline V gene, CDR1 is SGHTA and CDR2 is FQGNSA. Trimming removed 5 bases at V and 3 bases at J, with 11 bases between. The CDR3 sequence: CASSPGPIYEQYF. DNA of the CDR3: TGTGCCAGCAGCCCTGGACCCATCTACGAGCAGTACTTC.

This clonotype has a count of ten or more. CDR3 region: CATSDLQTGDDNEQFF. The DNA for the CDR3 is TGTGCCACCAGTGATTTGCAGACAGGGGATGACAATGAGCAGTTCTTC. The chain joins TRBV24-1 to TRBJ2-1, with TRBD1 identical over 8 bases. The germline gives CDR1 KGHDR, CDR2 SFDVKD. This CDR3 has 16 amino acids. The ends lost 0 bases at V and 5 bases at J; junction bases unmatched: 5.

This clonotype was recorded many times. The rearrangement links TRBV20-1 to TRBJ1-5, with D perhaps matching TRBD1 (5 bases). From germline, CDR1 is DFQATT and CDR2 SNEGSKA (reference sequence). Between the trimmed V and J ends, which lost 3 bases and 5 bases, there was a span of 8 bases. This CDR3 region has 12 residues. CDR3 sequence reads: CSARRGDQPQHF. Here the CDR3 DNA reads TGCAGTGCTAGGCGGGGGGATCAGCCCCAGCATTTT.

This clonotype appeared a few times. V usage is TRBV3-1 and J usage is TRBJ2-7, with 10 bases fitting TRBD2. The germline CDR1 and CDR2 sequences are LGHDT and YNNKEL (reference sequence). V trimming: 5 bases; J trimming: 6 bases; junction bases outside the gene matches: 7. The CDR3 totals 14 residues. The CDR3 sequence is CASSVSGGAIEQYF. The CDR3 DNA sequence: TGTGCCAGCAGCGTGAGCGGGGGGGCCATCGAGCAGTACTTC.

This clonotype came up a few times. The genes are TRBV5-1 and TRBJ2-1, with 9 bases fitting TRBD2. V trimming: 0 bases; J trimming: 9 bases; junction bases outside the gene matches: 4. The CDR3 has 14 amino acids. The germline gives CDR1 SGHRS, CDR2 YFSETQ. The chain's CDR3 is CASSLGGGAGEQFF. Here the CDR3 DNA reads TGCGCCAGCAGCTTGGGCGGGGGGGCCGGTGAGCAGTTCTTC. Full variable domain (outside the CDR3, taken from reference TRBV5-1 and TRBJ2-1): KAGVTQTPRYLIKTRGQQVTLSCSPISGHRSVSWYQQTPGQGLQFLFEYFSETQRNKGNFPGRFSGRQFSNSRSEMNVSTLELGDSALYLCASSLGGGAGEQFFGPGTRLTVL.

The chain recombines TRBV18 with TRBJ2-5; the D gene is possibly TRBD2 (6 bases). V dropped 9 bases and J dropped 4 bases, with 21 bases sitting between them. Germline V lookup: CDR1 KGHSH, CDR2 LQKENI. This CDR3 spans 15 amino acids. The chain's CDR3 is CASRFRGFGGETQYF. CDR3 nucleotides: TGTGCCAGTCGATTCCGGGGGTTCGGAGGAGAGACCCAGTACTTC.

This clonotype was seen at least ten times. V and J are TRBV20-1 and TRBJ2-1; 12 nucleotides match TRBD2. The CDR3 spans 16 residues. Germline CDR1 and CDR2: DFQATT and SNEGSKA (reference sequence). Trimming at V came to 3 bases and at J to 7 bases, leaving 10 bases not matched to a gene. CDR3 sequence: CSASVLAGGRRNEQFF. CDR3 DNA sequence: TGCAGTGCTAGTGTGCTAGCGGGGGGGCGTAGGAATGAGCAGTTCTTC.

The chain couples TRBV19 to TRBJ1-1, with D possibly being TRBD1 (6 bases). V dropped 5 bases and J dropped 5 bases, with 21 bases sitting between them. Germline V gene lookup returns CDR1 LNHDA and CDR2 SQIVND (reference sequence). The CDR3 has 16 amino acids. The CDR3 spells CASSPLRAGEKTEAFF. CDR3 coding DNA: TGTGCCAGTAGTCCTCTTAGGGCAGGGGAAAAGACTGAAGCTTTCTTT.

This clonotype has a handful of counts. The J gene is TRBJ2-5, the V gene TRBV27; D is perhaps TRBD1 or TRBD2 (5 bases each). The CDR3 covers 14 residues. Germline values: CDR1 MNHEY, CDR2 SMNVEV (reference sequence). V was shortened by 3 bases and J by 5 bases, with 13 bases between the two germline ends. For the CDR3, the DNA is TGTGCCAGCAGTTTCACGGGGACCCGGGAGACCCAGTACTTC. This translates into CASSFTGTRETQYF.